Listed below are T cell receptor beta chains from one sample, sequenced in a study of cytotoxic CD8 clonotypes in ibrutinib-treated CLL. The data were produced by immunoSEQ multiplex PCR, yet TCRdb's version contains in-frame clones alone and is incomplete. The data hold about 17,000 clones, with approximately 82% observed a single time. Sample: PBMCs, taken before ibrutinib treatment. Receptors were obtained from a human donor with chronic lymphocytic leukemia. Both conserved end residues are part of each CDR3. The D gene is left open where the match is weak. Clone size is shown for a subset of rows, as once, few, many or a class of expanded clone.

j_gene | v_gene | d_gene | abundance | CDR3aa | CDR3nt
TRBJ2-2 | TRBV11-2 | - | - | CASSAELGGSGELFF | TGTGCCAGCAGTGCTGAATTGGGAGGCTCTGGGGAGCTGTTTTTT
TRBJ2-5 | TRBV14 | - | - | CASSQIASLGETQYF | TGTGCCAGCAGCCAAATAGCGAGTCTCGGAGAGACCCAGTACTTC
TRBJ2-7 | TRBV18 | - | - | CASSPPSSYEQYF | TGTGCCAGCTCACCCCCTAGCTCCTACGAGCAGTACTTC
TRBJ2-1 | TRBV27 | - | once | CASSPRVSGSNEQFF | TGTGCCAGCAGCCCACGGGTCTCCGGGAGCAATGAGCAGTTCTTC
TRBJ2-7 | TRBV7-9 | - | - | CASSQRTGAYEQYF | TGTGCCAGCAGCCAAAGAACAGGAGCCTACGAGCAGTACTTC
TRBJ2-1 | TRBV19 | TRBD1 | once | CASMLGQGVISGVYNEQFF | TGTGCCAGTATGCTGGGACAGGGGGTTATTAGCGGGGTTTACAATGAGCAGTTCTTC
TRBJ1-5 | TRBV6-5 | - | - | CASSYSPGRSIQHF | TGTGCCAGCAGTTACTCACCAGGGCGGTCGATCCAGCATTTT
TRBJ1-2 | TRBV5-5 | TRBD1 | - | CASSLWTGVGYTF | TGTGCCAGCAGCTTGTGGACAGGGGTTGGCTACACCTTC
TRBJ2-1 | TRBV28 | TRBD2 | once | CASNPWEGGAYNEQFF | TGTGCCAGCAACCCATGGGAGGGAGGGGCCTACAATGAGCAGTTCTTC
TRBJ2-7 | TRBV7-2 | - | - | CASSVLLGSSAEQYF | TGTGCCAGCAGCGTACTACTAGGATCTTCCGCCGAGCAGTACTTC
TRBJ1-2 | TRBV7-9 | TRBD1 | - | CASSQTGGTFNYGYTF | TGTGCCAGCAGCCAAACAGGGGGGACTTTTAACTATGGCTACACCTTC
TRBJ2-3 | TRBV7-3 | - | - | CASSPHPRDISSTDTQYF | TGTGCCAGCAGCCCCCACCCTCGGGACATTTCTAGCACAGATACGCAGTATTTT
TRBJ2-1 | TRBV19 | TRBD2 | - | CASSRHGREVVEQFF | TGTGCCAGTAGTCGCCATGGTCGGGAGGTCGTTGAGCAGTTCTTC
TRBJ2-2 | TRBV27 | TRBD2 | - | CASSPGLAVTGELFF | TGTGCCAGCAGTCCGGGACTAGCGGTCACCGGGGAGCTGTTTTTT